The rows below give T cell receptor beta chains drawn from one sample of a study of T-cell reconstitution after alpha-beta-depleted transplantation in children. MiXCR, applied by TCRdb to the PCR reads, yields one record per CDR3 protein. This table has roughly 350,000 distinct CDR3 sequences, roughly 17% appearing once. This sample comprised PBMCs, mostly from graft donor cells, obtained 360 days after TCRalphabeta/CD19-depleted stem cell transplant. Receptors originate from a male patient between 2 and 10 years old who had a stem cell transplant for acute lymphoblastic leukemia, so the T cells may come from the graft donor. The CDR3 runs from the conserved cysteine through the conserved F or W. The D gene is left open where the match is weak. Clone size is shown for a subset of rows, as once, few, many or a class of expanded clone.

d_gene	abundance	v_gene	j_gene	CDR3nt	CDR3aa
TRBD2	few	TRBV20-1	TRBJ2-2	TGCAGTGCTAGAGGTTTCAGTCGGACTAGCGGCACCGGGGAGCTGTTTTTT	CSARGFSRTSGTGELFF
TRBD1	-	TRBV6-5	TRBJ1-2	TGTGCCAGCAGTTTTTCGACAGGGCCTAACTATGGCTACACCTTC	CASSFSTGPNYGYTF
TRBD2	few	TRBV5-5	TRBJ2-5	TGTGCCAGCAGCTACAGGATAGGGGCCCTAGCGGCGCAAGAGACCCAGTACTTC	CASSYRIGALAAQETQYF
TRBD1	few	TRBV6-2/TRBV6-3	TRBJ1-1	TGTGCCAGCAGTTATCCAGGGGGCTTCGTGAACACTGAAGCTTTCTTT	CASSYPGGFVNTEAFF
TRBD2	-	TRBV5-5	TRBJ2-1	TGTGCCAGCAGCTCGGGGGGACTACACAATGAGCAGTTCTTC	CASSSGGLHNEQFF
-	many	TRBV20-1	TRBJ2-2	TGCAGTGCTAGCTTAGGGGGCACCGGGGAGCTGTTTTTT	CSASLGGTGELFF
TRBD2	many	TRBV20-1	TRBJ2-7	TGCAGTGCTAGTAAGCGGGCGGCTAGCGGGATTTACGAGCAGTACTTC	CSASKRAASGIYEQYF
TRBD2	-	TRBV6-2/TRBV6-3	TRBJ2-1	TGTGCCAGCAGTCCCTTGGGACTAGCGGGACCTAAGGGGGGTGAGCAGTTCTTC	CASSPLGLAGPKGGEQFF
-	many	TRBV5-1	TRBJ2-7	TGCGCCAGCAGCCATACTGGACAGCCCTACGAGCAGTACTTC	CASSHTGQPYEQYF
TRBD1	-	TRBV4-1	TRBJ2-3	TGCGCCAGCAGCCAAGAAGTCGCGGGACAGGGGGCCACAGATACGCAGTATTTT	CASSQEVAGQGATDTQYF